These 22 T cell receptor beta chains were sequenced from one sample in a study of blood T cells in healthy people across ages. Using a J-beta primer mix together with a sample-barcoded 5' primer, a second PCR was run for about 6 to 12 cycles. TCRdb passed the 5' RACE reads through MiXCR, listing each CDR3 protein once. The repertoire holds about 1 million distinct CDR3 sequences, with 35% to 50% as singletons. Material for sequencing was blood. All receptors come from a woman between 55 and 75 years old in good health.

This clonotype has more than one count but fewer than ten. This CDR3 is CASSPHDAPYEQYF. The CDR3, as DNA: TGTGCCAGCTCCCCCCACGACGCCCCCTACGAGCAGTACTTC. The chain recombines TRBV7-8 with TRBJ2-7; D not resolved. The length of the CDR3 is 14 residues. Trimming pared 8 bases from V and 2 bases from J, leaving 16 bases between. Germline loops: CDR1 SGHVS, CDR2 FQNEAQ.

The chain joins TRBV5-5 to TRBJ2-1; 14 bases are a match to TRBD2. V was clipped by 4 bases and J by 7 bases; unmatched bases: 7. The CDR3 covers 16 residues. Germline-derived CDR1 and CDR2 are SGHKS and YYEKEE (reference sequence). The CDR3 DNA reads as TGTGCCAGCAGCCCCTTCGGGACTAGCGGGAGAAATGAGCAGTTCTTC. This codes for CASSPFGTSGRNEQFF. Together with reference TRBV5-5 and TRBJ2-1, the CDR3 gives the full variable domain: DAGVTQSPTHLIKTRGQQVTLRCSPISGHKSVSWYQQVLGQGPQFIFQYYEKEERGRGNFPDRFSARQFPNYSSELNVNALLLGDSALYLCASSPFGTSGRNEQFFGPGTRLTVL.

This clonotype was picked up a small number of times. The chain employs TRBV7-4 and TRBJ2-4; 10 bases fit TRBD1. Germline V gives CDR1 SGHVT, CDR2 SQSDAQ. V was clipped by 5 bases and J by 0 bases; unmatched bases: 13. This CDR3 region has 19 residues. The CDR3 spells CASSPVGTGATQAKNIQYF. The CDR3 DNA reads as TGTGCCAGCAGCCCCGTAGGGACAGGGGCGACCCAAGCCAAAAACATTCAGTACTTC.

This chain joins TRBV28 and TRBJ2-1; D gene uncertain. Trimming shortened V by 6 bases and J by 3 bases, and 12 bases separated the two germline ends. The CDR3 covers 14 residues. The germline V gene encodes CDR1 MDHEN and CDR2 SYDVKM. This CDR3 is CASSHQQVYNEQFF. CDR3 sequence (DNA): TGTGCCAGCAGCCACCAGCAGGTCTACAATGAGCAGTTCTTC.

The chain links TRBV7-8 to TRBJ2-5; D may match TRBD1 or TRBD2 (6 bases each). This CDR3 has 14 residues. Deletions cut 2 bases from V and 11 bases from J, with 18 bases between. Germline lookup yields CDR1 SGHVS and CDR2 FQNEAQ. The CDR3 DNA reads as TGTGCCAGCAGCTTACGCCCAAGGGGGGTAGAGCAGTACTTC. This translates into CASSLRPRGVEQYF.

CDR3 sequence reads: CSGRAGGPDTQYF. CDR3 DNA sequence: TGCAGTGGGAGAGCGGGAGGGCCAGATACGCAGTATTTT. The chain uses TRBV20-1 and TRBJ2-3; 10 bases fit TRBD2. The CDR3 loop spans 13 amino acids. The V gene's germline CDR1 is DFQATT and CDR2 SNEGSKA (reference sequence). V dropped 7 bases and J dropped 4; count of bases not matched to a gene: 5.

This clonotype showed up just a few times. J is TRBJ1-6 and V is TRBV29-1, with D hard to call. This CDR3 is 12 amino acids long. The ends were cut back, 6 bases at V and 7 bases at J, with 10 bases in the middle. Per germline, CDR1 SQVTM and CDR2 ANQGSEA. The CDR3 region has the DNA TGCAGCGTGATGGATAGCAATTCACCCCTCCACTTT. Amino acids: CSVMDSNSPLHF.

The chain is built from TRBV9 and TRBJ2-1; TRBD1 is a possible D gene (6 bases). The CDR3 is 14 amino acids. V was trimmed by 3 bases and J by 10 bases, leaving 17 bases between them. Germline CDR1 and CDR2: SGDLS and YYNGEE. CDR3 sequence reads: CASSAQGQSYEQFF. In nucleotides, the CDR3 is TGTGCCAGCAGCGCACAAGGACAGTCCTACGAGCAGTTCTTC.

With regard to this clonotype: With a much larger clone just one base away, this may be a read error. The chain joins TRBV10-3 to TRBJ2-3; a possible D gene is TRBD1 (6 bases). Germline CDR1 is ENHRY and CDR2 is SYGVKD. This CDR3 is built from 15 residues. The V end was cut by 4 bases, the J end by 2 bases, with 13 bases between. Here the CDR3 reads CAISAGASITDTQYF. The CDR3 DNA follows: TGTGCCATCAGTGCAGGGGCTAGCATCACAGATACGCAGTATTTT.

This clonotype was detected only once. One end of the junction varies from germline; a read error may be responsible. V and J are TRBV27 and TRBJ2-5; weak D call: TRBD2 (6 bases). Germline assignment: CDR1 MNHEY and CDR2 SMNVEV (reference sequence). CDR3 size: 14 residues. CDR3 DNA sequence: TGTGCCAGCAGTCCCGCGGGGATCCAAGTGACCCAGTACTTC. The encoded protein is CASSPAGIQVTQYF.

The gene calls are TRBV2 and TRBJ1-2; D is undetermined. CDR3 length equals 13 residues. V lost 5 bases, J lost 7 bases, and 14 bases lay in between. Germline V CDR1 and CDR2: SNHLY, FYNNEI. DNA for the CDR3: TGTGCCAGCAGTTCTCCAGGCACCGGTGGCTACACCTTC. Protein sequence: CASSSPGTGGYTF.

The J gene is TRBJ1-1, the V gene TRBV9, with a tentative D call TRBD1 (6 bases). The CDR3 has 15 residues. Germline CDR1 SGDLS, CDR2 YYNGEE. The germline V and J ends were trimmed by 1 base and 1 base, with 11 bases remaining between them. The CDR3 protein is CASSVWGGGNTEAFF. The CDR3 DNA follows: TGTGCCAGCAGCGTATGGGGGGGCGGGAACACTGAAGCTTTCTTT.

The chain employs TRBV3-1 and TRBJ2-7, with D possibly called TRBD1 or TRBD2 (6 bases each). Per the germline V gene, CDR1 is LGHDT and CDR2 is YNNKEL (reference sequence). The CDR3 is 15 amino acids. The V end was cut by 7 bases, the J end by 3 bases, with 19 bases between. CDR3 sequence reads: CASTRGLDLGYEQYF. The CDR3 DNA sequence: TGTGCCAGCACCCGGGGGCTGGACCTCGGCTACGAGCAGTACTTC.

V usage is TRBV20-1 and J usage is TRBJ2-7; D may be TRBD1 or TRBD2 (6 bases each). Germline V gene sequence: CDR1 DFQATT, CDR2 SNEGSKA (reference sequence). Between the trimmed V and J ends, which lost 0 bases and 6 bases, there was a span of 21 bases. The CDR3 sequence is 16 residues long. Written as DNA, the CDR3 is TGCAGTGCTAGAGATCTTACTAGGGGGGCCCTTCCCGAGCAGTACTTC. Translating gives CSARDLTRGALPEQYF.

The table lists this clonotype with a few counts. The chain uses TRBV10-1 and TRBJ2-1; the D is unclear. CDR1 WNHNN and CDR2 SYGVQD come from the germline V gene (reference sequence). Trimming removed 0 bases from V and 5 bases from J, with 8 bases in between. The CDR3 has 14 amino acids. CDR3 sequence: CASSESGSNNEQFF. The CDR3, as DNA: TGCGCCAGCAGTGAGTCTGGCAGTAACAATGAGCAGTTCTTC.

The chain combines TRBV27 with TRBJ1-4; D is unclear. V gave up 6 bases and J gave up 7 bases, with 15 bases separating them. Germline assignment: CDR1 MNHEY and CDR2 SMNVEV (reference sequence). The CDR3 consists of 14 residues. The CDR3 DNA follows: TGTGCCAGCAGCCCCGCACGGTCTTGTGAAAAACTGTTTTTT. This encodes CASSPARSCEKLFF.

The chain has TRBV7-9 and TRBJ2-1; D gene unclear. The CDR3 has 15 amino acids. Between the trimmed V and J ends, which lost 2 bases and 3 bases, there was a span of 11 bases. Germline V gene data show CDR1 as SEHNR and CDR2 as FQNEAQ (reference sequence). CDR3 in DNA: TGTGCCAGCAGCTTACTAGGTGAGGACTACAATGAGCAGTTCTTC. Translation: CASSLLGEDYNEQFF.

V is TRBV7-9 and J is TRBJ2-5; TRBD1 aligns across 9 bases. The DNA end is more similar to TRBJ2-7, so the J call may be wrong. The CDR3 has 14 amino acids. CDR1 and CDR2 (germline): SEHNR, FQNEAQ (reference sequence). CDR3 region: CASSDVQGAFEQYF. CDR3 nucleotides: TGTGCCAGCAGTGATGTACAGGGGGCTTTCGAGCAGTACTTC.

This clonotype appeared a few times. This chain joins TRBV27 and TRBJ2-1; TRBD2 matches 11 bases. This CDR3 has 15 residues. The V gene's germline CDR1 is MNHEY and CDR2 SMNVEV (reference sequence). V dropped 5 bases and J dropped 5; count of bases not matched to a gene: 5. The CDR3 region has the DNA TGTGCCAGCAGTCTGACTAGCGGGACGAACAATGAGCAGTTCTTC. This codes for CASSLTSGTNNEQFF.

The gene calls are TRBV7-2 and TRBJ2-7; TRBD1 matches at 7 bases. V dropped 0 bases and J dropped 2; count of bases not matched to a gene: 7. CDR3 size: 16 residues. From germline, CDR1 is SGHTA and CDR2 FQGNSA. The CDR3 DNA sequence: TGTGCCAGCAGCTTAGCGCATGGGACAGAAACCTACGAGCAGTACTTC. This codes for CASSLAHGTETYEQYF.

The CDR3 spells CASSLRDSTYEQYF. The CDR3 DNA sequence: TGCGCCAGCAGCTTACGGGACTCGACATACGAGCAGTACTTC. The V gene is TRBV5-1, the J gene TRBJ2-7, with D possibly matching TRBD2 (6 bases). The CDR3 covers 14 residues. Trimming cost V 2 bases and J 4 bases, with 13 bases left between them. Germline V gene sequence: CDR1 SGHRS, CDR2 YFSETQ.

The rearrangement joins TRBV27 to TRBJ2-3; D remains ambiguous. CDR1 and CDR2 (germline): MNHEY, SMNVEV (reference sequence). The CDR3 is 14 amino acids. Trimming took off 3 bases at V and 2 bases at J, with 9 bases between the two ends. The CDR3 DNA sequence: TGTGCCAGCAGTTTCTGGGGTACCACAGATACGCAGTATTTT. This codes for CASSFWGTTDTQYF.